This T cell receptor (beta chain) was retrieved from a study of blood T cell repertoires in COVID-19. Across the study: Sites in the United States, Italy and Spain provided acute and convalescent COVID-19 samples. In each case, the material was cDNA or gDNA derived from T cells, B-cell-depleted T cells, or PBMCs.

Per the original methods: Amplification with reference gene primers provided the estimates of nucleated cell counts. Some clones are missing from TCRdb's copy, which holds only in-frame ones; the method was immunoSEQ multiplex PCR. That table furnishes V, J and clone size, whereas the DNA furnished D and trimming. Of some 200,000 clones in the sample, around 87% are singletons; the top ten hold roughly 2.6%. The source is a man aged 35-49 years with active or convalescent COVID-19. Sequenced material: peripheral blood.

CDR3 region: CASTEGSGGSYEQYF. The CDR3 nucleotides are TGTGCCAGCACTGAAGGTAGCGGGGGTTCCTACGAGCAGTACTTC. The chain links TRBV9 to TRBJ2-7; TRBD2 agrees at 9 bases. Germline V gives CDR1 SGDLS, CDR2 YYNGEE. V shed 6 bases and J 1 base; nucleotides not matched to a gene: 8. The CDR3 spans 15 residues.